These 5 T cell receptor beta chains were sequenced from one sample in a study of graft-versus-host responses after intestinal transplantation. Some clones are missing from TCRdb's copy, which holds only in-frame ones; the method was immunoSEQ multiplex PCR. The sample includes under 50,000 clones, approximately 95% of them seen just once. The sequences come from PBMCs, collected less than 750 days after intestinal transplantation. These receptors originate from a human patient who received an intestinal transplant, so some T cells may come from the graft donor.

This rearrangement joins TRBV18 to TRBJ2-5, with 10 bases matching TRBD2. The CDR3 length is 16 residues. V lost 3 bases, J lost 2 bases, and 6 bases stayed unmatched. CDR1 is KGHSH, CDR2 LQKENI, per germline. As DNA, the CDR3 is TGTGCCAGCTCACCGTTTAGCGGGGGGCTACAAGAGACCCAGTACTTC. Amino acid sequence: CASSPFSGGLQETQYF.

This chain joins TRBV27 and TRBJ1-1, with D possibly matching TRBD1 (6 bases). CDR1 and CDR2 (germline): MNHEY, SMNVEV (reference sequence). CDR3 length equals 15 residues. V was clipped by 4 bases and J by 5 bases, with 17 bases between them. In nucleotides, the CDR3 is TGTGCCAGCAGTTCACAGGGACCCCGGAGGACTGAAGCTTTCTTT. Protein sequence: CASSSQGPRRTEAFF.

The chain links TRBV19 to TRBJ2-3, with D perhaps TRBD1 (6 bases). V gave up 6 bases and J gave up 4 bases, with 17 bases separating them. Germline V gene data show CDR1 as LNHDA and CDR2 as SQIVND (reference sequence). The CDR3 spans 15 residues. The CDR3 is CASSHSPTGPDTQYF. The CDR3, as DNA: TGTGCCAGTAGCCACTCCCCCACAGGGCCAGATACGCAGTATTTT.

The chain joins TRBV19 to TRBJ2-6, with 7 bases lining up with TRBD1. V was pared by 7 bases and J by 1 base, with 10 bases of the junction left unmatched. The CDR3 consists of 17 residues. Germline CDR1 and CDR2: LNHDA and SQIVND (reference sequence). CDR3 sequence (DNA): TGTGCCAGTAAAGAACAGGGGCCTAAATCTGGGGCCAACGTCCTGACTTTC. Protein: CASKEQGPKSGANVLTF.

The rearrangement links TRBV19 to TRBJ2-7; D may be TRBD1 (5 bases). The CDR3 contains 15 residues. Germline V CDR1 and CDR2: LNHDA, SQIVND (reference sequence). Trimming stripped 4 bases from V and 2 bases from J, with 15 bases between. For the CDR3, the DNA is TGTGCCAGTAGTACTGGGCCCGACAGAACCTACGAGCAGTACTTC. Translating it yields CASSTGPDRTYEQYF.